These T cell receptor beta chains were read from a single sample in a study of shared clonotypes between healthy human individuals. Libraries were prepared by immunoSEQ multiplex PCR; TCRdb keeps only in-frame clonotypes and omits some of them. The sample consists of some 2 million clones, approximately 94% of them appearing once. The material sequenced was naive CD8+ T cells sorted from blood. These TCRs come from a young man in good health. Both conserved end residues are part of each CDR3. A D gene is named only where the DNA matches it firmly. Not every row has a clone size; where given, it reads once, few, many or a size class.

CDR3aa	CDR3nt	abundance	v_gene	j_gene	d_gene
CASSFWDGGYEQYF	TGTGCCAGCAGCTTCTGGGACGGGGGGTACGAGCAGTACTTC	-	TRBV5-5	TRBJ2-7	TRBD2
CASTALLFVGSNYGYTF	TGTGCCAGCACCGCTCTTTTATTCGTGGGGTCCAACTATGGCTACACCTTC	-	TRBV28	TRBJ1-2	-
CSVLHSGASYEQYF	TGCAGCGTTCTTCATAGCGGGGCAAGTTACGAGCAGTACTTC	-	TRBV29-1	TRBJ2-7	TRBD2
CAWSEDSSNQPQHF	TGTGCCTGGAGTGAGGACAGTAGCAATCAGCCCCAGCATTTT	few	TRBV30	TRBJ1-5	-
CASRAQGPSPYNEQFF	TGTGCCAGCAGAGCACAGGGCCCCAGTCCCTACAATGAGCAGTTCTTC	-	TRBV27	TRBJ2-1	-
CASSLDLIEQYF	TGTGCCAGCAGCTTGGATTTGATCGAGCAGTACTTC	-	TRBV5-8	TRBJ2-7	-
CASSLGQGLYGYTF	TGTGCCAGCAGTTTAGGACAGGGCCTTTATGGCTACACCTTC	-	TRBV6-5	TRBJ1-2	TRBD1
CASSPPDGGSGVLGYTF	TGTGCCAGCAGCCCCCCGGATGGGGGCAGCGGGGTTCTTGGCTACACCTTC	-	TRBV7-9	TRBJ1-2	-
CASTHPTGPSYEQYF	TGTGCCAGCACCCACCCCACAGGTCCCTCCTACGAGCAGTACTTC	-	TRBV7-9	TRBJ2-7	-
CASSHLGGEQPQHF	TGTGCCAGCAGCCATCTGGGTGGGGAACAGCCCCAGCATTTT	-	TRBV7-8	TRBJ1-5	-
CASSLEPDFYEQYF	TGTGCCAGCAGCTTAGAGCCGGACTTTTACGAGCAGTACTTC	-	TRBV7-8	TRBJ2-7	-
CASRGSNQPQHF	TGTGCCAGCAGGGGTAGCAATCAGCCCCAGCATTTT	-	TRBV6-1	TRBJ1-5	-
CASSHQRFYGYTF	TGTGCCAGCAGTCACCAGAGGTTCTATGGCTACACCTTC	-	TRBV6-5	TRBJ1-2	-
CASSYGSGYEQYF	TGTGCCAGCAGTTACGGATCGGGATACGAGCAGTACTTC	-	TRBV6-5	TRBJ2-7	-
CASSLVLAGNTGELFF	TGTGCCAGCAGCTTAGTGCTAGCGGGGAACACCGGGGAGCTGTTTTTT	-	TRBV7-9	TRBJ2-2	TRBD2
CASSQIGLDGNYGYTF	TGCGCCAGCAGCCAGATAGGGTTGGACGGAAACTATGGCTACACCTTC	-	TRBV4-1	TRBJ1-2	-
CASSSDSYSSYNSPLHF	TGTGCCAGCAGTTCTGACTCTTACAGCTCCTATAATTCACCCCTCCACTTT	-	TRBV28	TRBJ1-6	-
CASSVGVNSYEQYF	TGTGCCAGCAGCGTAGGTGTAAACTCCTACGAGCAGTACTTC	-	TRBV9	TRBJ2-7	-
CASSRGTSGITYNEQFF	TGCGCCAGCAGCCGCGGGACTAGCGGGATCACATACAATGAGCAGTTCTTC	-	TRBV4-3	TRBJ2-1	TRBD2
CASSLGATSYEQYF	TGTGCCAGCAGCTTAGGAGCGACTTCATACGAGCAGTACTTC	-	TRBV13	TRBJ2-7	-
CASSLVDVGVDNEQFF	TGTGCCAGCAGCTTGGTTGATGTCGGGGTCGACAATGAGCAGTTCTTC	-	TRBV11-2	TRBJ2-1	-
CASSYAGSNEQFF	TGTGCCAGCAGTTACGCAGGGAGCAATGAGCAGTTCTTC	-	TRBV6-5	TRBJ2-1	-